Each of the 17 T cell receptor beta chains below was sequenced from the same sample in a study of cytomegalovirus exposure and HLA in healthy donors. PCR used 60 Vbeta primers and 13 Jbeta primers. Produced via immunoSEQ multiplex PCR; TCRdb's table is partial and in-frame only. Counted here are some 150,000 clones, 77% occurring once; the ten biggest clones make up under 2%. The material sequenced was PBMCs. The source of these receptors is a woman in her thirties in good health and CMV-seronegative.

The rearrangement joins TRBV27 to TRBJ1-1, with TRBD1 as a possible D gene (6 bases). Trimming took 6 bases from V and 13 from J, leaving 21 bases between them. This CDR3 region has 13 residues. The germline gives CDR1 MNHEY, CDR2 SMNVEV (reference sequence). CDR3 in amino acids: CASSRPKGKGVFF. For the CDR3, the DNA is TGTGCCAGCAGCCGTCCGAAGGGAAAGGGGGTTTTCTTT.

This clone was found once. The rearrangement joins TRBV30 to TRBJ2-1; TRBD1 is a possible D gene (6 bases). The CDR3 is made up of 14 amino acids. Deletions cut 7 bases from V and 0 bases from J, with 13 bases between. Germline loops: CDR1 GTSNPN, CDR2 SVGIG (reference sequence). The CDR3 nucleotides read TGTGCCTTCAACCAGGGGAGCTCCTACAATGAGCAGTTCTTC. Translating it yields CAFNQGSSYNEQFF.

This clone was counted once. This chain uses TRBV27 with TRBJ2-7, with TRBD1 identical over 7 bases. The CDR3 contains 15 residues. Germline loops: CDR1 MNHEY, CDR2 SMNVEV (reference sequence). With V trimmed by 5 bases and J by 2 bases, 9 bases remained unmatched. In nucleotides, the CDR3 is TGTGCCAGCAGTCTATACCACAGGGGCCCCTACGAGCAGTACTTC. It codes for CASSLYHRGPYEQYF.

The chain links TRBV27 to TRBJ2-1; 8 nucleotides line up with TRBD2. The CDR3 length is 15 residues. Germline loops: CDR1 MNHEY, CDR2 SMNVEV (reference sequence). J gave up 11 bases and V 2 bases, and 11 bases lay outside the gene matches. Here the CDR3 reads CASSLGQVTSGQQFF. CDR3 nucleotides: TGTGCCAGCAGTTTAGGCCAAGTAACTAGCGGTCAGCAGTTCTTC.

The chain carries TRBV4-1 and TRBJ2-5, with D maybe TRBD2 (6 bases). This CDR3 contains 19 residues. CDR1 and CDR2 (germline): MGHRA, YSYEKL. V was trimmed by 0 bases and J by 5 bases, leaving 25 bases between them. The CDR3 DNA sequence: TGCGCCAGCAGCCAAGAAGCTCCGCCGGCGGAGGGTAAGGGGGAGACCCAGTACTTC. Translation gives CASSQEAPPAEGKGETQYF.

This clone was observed a handful of times. The chain recombines TRBV2 with TRBJ2-7, with D possibly being TRBD2 (5 bases). Deletions cut 6 bases from V and 3 bases from J, with 9 bases between. Germline assignment: CDR1 SNHLY and CDR2 FYNNEI. The CDR3 covers 12 residues. CDR3 residues: CASSLLVYEQYF. In DNA form, the CDR3 reads TGTGCCAGCAGCTTACTAGTCTACGAGCAGTACTTC.

This clone was picked up one time. This sequence joins TRBV6-5 and TRBJ1-6; tentatively, D is TRBD1 (6 bases). Germline CDR1 and CDR2: MNHEY and SVGAGI. The CDR3 is 16 amino acids. Trimming stripped 0 bases from V and 9 bases from J, with 15 bases between. Written as DNA, the CDR3 is TGTGCCAGCAGTTACTCGAGGGTCAGGGGCACTTCACCCCTCCACTTT. This sequence encodes CASSYSRVRGTSPLHF.

This clone has only a few counts. The V call is TRBV7-3, the J call TRBJ2-2, with D possibly matching TRBD1 (6 bases). This CDR3 is built from 15 residues. Germline-derived CDR1 and CDR2 are SGHTA and FQGTGA. Trimming took 5 bases from V and 1 from J, leaving 11 bases between them. The CDR3 coding sequence is TGTGCCAGCAGCGAGCAGGGGTTGAACACCGGGGAGCTGTTTTTT. The encoded protein is CASSEQGLNTGELFF.

The V gene is TRBV6-6, the J gene TRBJ2-7, with TRBD1 identical over 10 bases. The CDR3 sequence is 15 residues long. Germline CDR1 and CDR2: MNHNY and SVGAGI (reference sequence). V lost 1 base and J lost 6; bases outside the gene matches: 6. This CDR3 is CASSYWGQGPSEQYF. The CDR3 DNA follows: TGTGCCAGCAGTTACTGGGGACAGGGGCCAAGCGAGCAGTACTTC.

This clone came up once. The chain has TRBV4-1 and TRBJ1-2; maybe TRBD1 (6 bases). Trimming stripped 4 bases from V and 1 base from J, with 13 bases between. The CDR3 is 15 residues long. Per germline, CDR1 MGHRA and CDR2 YSYEKL. The CDR3 DNA follows: TGCGCCAGCAGCCCTGGGGGGGGCCTTAACTATGGCTACACCTTC. This gives the protein CASSPGGGLNYGYTF.

This clone was picked up a small number of times. The chain combines TRBV1 with TRBJ2-1; the DNA was not compared with TRBD2, the D call given in the table. TRBV1 constitutes a pseudogene. The CDR3 runs to 17 residues. This CDR3 is CTSSQERLAGGWGEQFF. The CDR3 DNA reads as TGCACCAGCAGCCAAGAGCGACTAGCGGGGGGGTGGGGTGAGCAGTTCTTC.

The chain is built from TRBV5-4 and TRBJ2-5; a possible D gene is TRBD2 (6 bases). V dropped 3 bases and J dropped 5 bases, with 14 bases sitting between them. Germline V gene sequence: CDR1 SGHNT, CDR2 YYREEE (reference sequence). The CDR3 contains 14 residues. The CDR3 protein is CASSSESAGETQYF. The CDR3, as DNA: TGTGCCAGCAGCTCGGAAAGCGCGGGGGAGACCCAGTACTTC. Variable domain in full (rest from reference TRBV5-4 and TRBJ2-5): ETGVTQSPTHLIKTRGQQVTLRCSSQSGHNTVSWYQQALGQGPQFIFQYYREEENGRGNFPPRFSGLQFPNYSSELNVNALELDDSALYLCASSSESAGETQYFGPGTRLLVL.

CDR3 coding DNA: TGCGCCAGCAGCCGAGACGGTGCCGATCAGCATTTT. Translated, it gives CASSRDGADQHF. The J gene is TRBJ1-5, the V gene TRBV4-1; D call uncertain. V was cut by 4 bases and J by 13 bases, with 14 bases left in between. The CDR3 length is 12 residues. The germline CDR1 and CDR2 sequences are MGHRA and YSYEKL.

The genes are TRBV7-2 and TRBJ2-7, with TRBD2 as a possible D gene (6 bases). The CDR3 consists of 14 residues. The V gene lost 1 base and the J gene lost 3 bases, with 10 bases spanning the gap. The germline V gene has CDR1 SGHTA and CDR2 FQGNSA. The CDR3 bases are TGTGCCAGCAGCTTAGAAGTCGGGGGCTACGAGCAGTACTTC. It encodes CASSLEVGGYEQYF.

This clone was found once. This chain connects TRBV11-2 to TRBJ2-1; D gene ambiguous. The CDR3 is 16 residues long. V dropped 5 bases and J dropped 0 bases, with 14 bases sitting between them. The germline V gene encodes CDR1 SGHAT and CDR2 FQNNGV. CDR3 DNA sequence: TGTGCCAGCAGCCAGGTAGTAGATCCCTCCTACAATGAGCAGTTCTTC. Translation gives CASSQVVDPSYNEQFF.

This clone appeared a single time. The CDR3 region has the DNA TGTGCCAGCAGCCCCCGGAGGATGAACACTGAAGCTTTCTTT. This sequence encodes CASSPRRMNTEAFF. The chain uses TRBV9 and TRBJ1-1; D remains ambiguous. The CDR3 consists of 14 residues. V lost 4 bases and J 0 bases, leaving 10 bases between the germline ends. Per the germline V gene, CDR1 is SGDLS and CDR2 is YYNGEE.

The chain recombines TRBV9 with TRBJ2-2, with TRBD2 matching over 9 bases. Unmatched junction bases numbered 7, after V lost 1 base and J lost 3 bases. CDR1 is SGDLS, CDR2 YYNGEE, per germline. This CDR3 has 17 residues. This CDR3 reads CASSVPGLARDTGELFF. The CDR3 region has the DNA TGTGCCAGCAGCGTACCAGGACTAGCGAGGGACACCGGGGAGCTGTTTTTT.